This T cell receptor beta chain was captured by sequencing in a study of molecular identifiers for immune sequencing clone quantification. Study overall: In replicates, RNA from about 20,000 or 100,000 naive CD8 cells was split five ways, four sequenced.

A CD8+CD4-CCR7+CD45RA+ phenotype served as the sorting definition for naive CD8 T cells. The CDR3 covers 13 residues. Germline CDR1 and CDR2: MNHNS and SASEGT. Trimming stripped 2 bases from V and 1 base from J, with 3 bases between. Study conclusions and caveats: Over 99% of CMV-specific effector molecules, but under 1% of naive ones, were in clones above 20 copies. Single-cell amounts of spiked Jurkat TCR RNA were reportedly detectable among roughly 950,000 naive cells.

This clonotype came up many times. What it binds is not known. TCRdb re-analysed the PCR reads in MiXCR, keeping a single row per CDR3 protein. The table has roughly 40,000 distinct CDR3 sequences, less than 20% seen once; the top ten hold 7.1%. The sequence was collected from a human donor in good health. Some libraries in this study had Jurkat cell RNA spiked in. The genes are TRBV6-1 and TRBJ1-5; D remains ambiguous. Material: naive CD8+ T cells from blood, with Jurkat cell RNA spiked in. Subset reported: FACS-sorted CD8+CD4-CCR7+CD45RA+ naive T cells. In DNA, the CDR3 is TGTGCCAGCAGTGAACAAAGCAATCAGCCCCAGCATTTT. Its translation: CASSEQSNQPQHF.